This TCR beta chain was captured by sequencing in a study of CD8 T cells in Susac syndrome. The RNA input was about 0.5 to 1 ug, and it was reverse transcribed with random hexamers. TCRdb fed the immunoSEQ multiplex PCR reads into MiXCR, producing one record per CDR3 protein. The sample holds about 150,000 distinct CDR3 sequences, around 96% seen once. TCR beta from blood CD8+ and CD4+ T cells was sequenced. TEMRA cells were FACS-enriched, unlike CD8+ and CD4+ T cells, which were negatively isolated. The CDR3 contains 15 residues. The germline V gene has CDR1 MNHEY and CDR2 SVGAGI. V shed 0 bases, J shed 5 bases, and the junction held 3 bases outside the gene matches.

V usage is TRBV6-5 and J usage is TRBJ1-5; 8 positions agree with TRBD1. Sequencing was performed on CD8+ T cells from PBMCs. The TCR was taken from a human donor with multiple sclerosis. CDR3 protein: CASSYSQGAHQPQHF. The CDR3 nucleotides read TGTGCCAGCAGTTACTCTCAGGGGGCGCATCAGCCCCAGCATTTT.